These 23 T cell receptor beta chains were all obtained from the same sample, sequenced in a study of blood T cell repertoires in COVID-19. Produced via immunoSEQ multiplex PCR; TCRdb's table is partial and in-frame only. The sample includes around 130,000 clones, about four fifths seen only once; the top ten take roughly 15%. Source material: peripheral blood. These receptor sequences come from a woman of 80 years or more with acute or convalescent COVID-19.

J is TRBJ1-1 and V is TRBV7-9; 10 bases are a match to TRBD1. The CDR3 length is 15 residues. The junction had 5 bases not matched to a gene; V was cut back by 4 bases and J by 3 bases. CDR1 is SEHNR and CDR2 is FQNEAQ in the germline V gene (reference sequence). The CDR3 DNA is TGTGCCAGCAGCTCGACCGGGACAGGGGACACTGAAGCTTTCTTT. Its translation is CASSSTGTGDTEAFF.

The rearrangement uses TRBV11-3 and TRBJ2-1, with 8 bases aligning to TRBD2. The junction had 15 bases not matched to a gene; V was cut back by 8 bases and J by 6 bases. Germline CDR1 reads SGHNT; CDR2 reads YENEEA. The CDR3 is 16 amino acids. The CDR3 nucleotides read TGTGCCAGCGCCAAGGCGGGACTAGTCCCATTCAATGAGCAGTTCTTC. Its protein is CASAKAGLVPFNEQFF.

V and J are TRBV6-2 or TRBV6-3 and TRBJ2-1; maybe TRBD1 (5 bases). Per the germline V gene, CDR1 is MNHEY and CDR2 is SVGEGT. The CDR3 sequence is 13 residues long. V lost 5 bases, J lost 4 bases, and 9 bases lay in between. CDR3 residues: CASSARQYNEQFF. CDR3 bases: TGTGCCAGCAGTGCCAGACAGTACAATGAGCAGTTCTTC.

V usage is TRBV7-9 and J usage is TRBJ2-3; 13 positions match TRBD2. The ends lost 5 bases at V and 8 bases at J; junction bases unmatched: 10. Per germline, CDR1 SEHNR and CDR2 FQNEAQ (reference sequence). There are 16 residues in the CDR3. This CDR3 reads CASSRTSGGTGATQYF. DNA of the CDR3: TGTGCCAGCAGCCGGACTAGCGGGGGCACCGGGGCTACGCAGTATTTT.

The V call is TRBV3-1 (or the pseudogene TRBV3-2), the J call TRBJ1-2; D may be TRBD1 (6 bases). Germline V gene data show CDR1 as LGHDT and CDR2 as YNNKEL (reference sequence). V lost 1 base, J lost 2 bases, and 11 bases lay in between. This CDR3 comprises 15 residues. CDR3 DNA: TGTGCCAGCAGCCAAGGGGAACAGGGAAACTATGGCTACACCTTC. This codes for CASSQGEQGNYGYTF.

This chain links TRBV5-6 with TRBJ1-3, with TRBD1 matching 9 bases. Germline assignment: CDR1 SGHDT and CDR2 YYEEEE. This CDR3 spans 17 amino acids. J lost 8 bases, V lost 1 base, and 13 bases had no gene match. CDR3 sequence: CASSLTIGTGRKDTIYF. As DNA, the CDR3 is TGTGCCAGCAGCTTGACCATCGGGACAGGGAGAAAGGACACCATATATTTT.

DNA of the CDR3: TGTGCCAGCAGCGTAGGAGTTAATGAGCAGTTCTTC. Its protein is CASSVGVNEQFF. J is TRBJ2-1 and V is TRBV7-9; the D is unclear. This CDR3 contains 12 residues. Germline lookup yields CDR1 SEHNR and CDR2 FQNEAQ (reference sequence). V was clipped by 5 bases and J by 7 bases, with 9 bases between them.

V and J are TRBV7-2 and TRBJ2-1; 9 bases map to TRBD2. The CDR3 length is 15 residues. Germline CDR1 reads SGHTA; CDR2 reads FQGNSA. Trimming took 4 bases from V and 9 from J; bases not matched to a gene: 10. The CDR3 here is CASSSSGRWSGEQFF. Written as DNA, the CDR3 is TGTGCCAGCAGCTCGAGCGGGAGGTGGAGCGGTGAGCAGTTCTTC.

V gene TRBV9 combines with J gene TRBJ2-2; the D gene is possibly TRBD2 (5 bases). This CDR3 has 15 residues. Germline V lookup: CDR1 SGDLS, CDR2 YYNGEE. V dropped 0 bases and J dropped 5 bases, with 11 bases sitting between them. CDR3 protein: CASSVATSGTGELFF. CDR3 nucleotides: TGTGCCAGCAGCGTAGCAACTAGTGGTACCGGGGAGCTGTTTTTT.

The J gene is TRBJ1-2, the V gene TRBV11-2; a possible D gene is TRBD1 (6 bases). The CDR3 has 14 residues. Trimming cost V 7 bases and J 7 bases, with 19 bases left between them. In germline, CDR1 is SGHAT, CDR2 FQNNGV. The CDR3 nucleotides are TGTGCCAGCACCCCTTGGGGGGGCGCCGGTGGCTACACCTTC. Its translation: CASTPWGGAGGYTF.

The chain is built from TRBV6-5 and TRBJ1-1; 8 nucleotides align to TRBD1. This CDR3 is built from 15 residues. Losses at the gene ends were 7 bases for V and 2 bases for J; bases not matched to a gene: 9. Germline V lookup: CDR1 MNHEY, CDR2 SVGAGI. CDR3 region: CASTQTDRANTEAFF. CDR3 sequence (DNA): TGTGCCAGCACCCAGACGGACAGGGCTAACACTGAAGCTTTCTTT.

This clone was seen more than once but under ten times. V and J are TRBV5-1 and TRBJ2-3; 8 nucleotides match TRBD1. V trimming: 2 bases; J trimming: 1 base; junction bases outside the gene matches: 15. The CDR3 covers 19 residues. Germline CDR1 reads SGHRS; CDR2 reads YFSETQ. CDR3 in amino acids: CASSLGQGSDFAGTDTQYF. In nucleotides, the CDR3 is TGCGCCAGCAGCTTAGGACAGGGTTCTGATTTTGCTGGCACAGATACGCAGTATTTT.

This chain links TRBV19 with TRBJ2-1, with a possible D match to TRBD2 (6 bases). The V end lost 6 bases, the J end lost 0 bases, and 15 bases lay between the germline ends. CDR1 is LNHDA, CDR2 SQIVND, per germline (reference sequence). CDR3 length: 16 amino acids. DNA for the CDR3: TGTGCCAGTAGGAGGACTGGCGGGATCTCCTACAATGAGCAGTTCTTC. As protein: CASRRTGGISYNEQFF.

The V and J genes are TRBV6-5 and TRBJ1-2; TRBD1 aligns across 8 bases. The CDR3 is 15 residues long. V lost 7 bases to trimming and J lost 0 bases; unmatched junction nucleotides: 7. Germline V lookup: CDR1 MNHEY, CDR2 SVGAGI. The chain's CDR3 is CASTPQGATNYGYTF. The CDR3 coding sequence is TGTGCCAGCACCCCCCAGGGGGCGACTAACTATGGCTACACCTTC.

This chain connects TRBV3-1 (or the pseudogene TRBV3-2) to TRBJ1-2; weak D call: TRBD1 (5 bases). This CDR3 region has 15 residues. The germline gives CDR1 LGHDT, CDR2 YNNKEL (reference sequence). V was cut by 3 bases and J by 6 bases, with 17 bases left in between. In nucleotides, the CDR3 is TGTGCCAGCAGCCAGGACACCCTCTCCCCCCATGGCTACACCTTC. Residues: CASSQDTLSPHGYTF.

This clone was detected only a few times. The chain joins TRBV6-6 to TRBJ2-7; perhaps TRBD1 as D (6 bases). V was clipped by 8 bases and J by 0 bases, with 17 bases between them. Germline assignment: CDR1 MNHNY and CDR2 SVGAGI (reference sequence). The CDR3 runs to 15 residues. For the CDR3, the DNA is TGTGCCAGCCGGTTTGCCGGGGACATCTCCTACGAGCAGTACTTC. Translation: CASRFAGDISYEQYF.

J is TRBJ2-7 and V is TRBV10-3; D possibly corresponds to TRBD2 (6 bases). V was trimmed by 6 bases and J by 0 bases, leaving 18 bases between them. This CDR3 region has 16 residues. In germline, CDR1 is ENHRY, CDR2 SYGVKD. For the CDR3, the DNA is TGTGCCATCAGCCCAAATGAGCGGGCGAGCTCCTACGAGCAGTACTTC. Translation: CAISPNERASSYEQYF.

The CDR3 DNA sequence: TGTGCCAGTACCCGGGACAGGGGCAACACCGGGGAGCTGTTTTTT. Amino acid sequence: CASTRDRGNTGELFF. The chain links TRBV19 to TRBJ2-2, with 10 bases fitting TRBD1. Trimming removed 7 bases from V and 2 bases from J; junction bases left unmatched: 4. The CDR3 runs to 15 residues. From germline, CDR1 is LNHDA and CDR2 SQIVND (reference sequence).

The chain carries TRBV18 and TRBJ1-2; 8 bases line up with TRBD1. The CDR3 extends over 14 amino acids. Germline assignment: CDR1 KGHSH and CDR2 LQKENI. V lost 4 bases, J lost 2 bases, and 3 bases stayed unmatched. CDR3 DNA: TGTGCCAGCTCACTGGGACAGGCGAACTATGGCTACACCTTC. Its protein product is CASSLGQANYGYTF.

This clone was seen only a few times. The CDR3 nucleotides read TGCAGTGCTAGTCTCCGGGTTGGCGGCAATCAGCCCCAGCATTTT. Translating gives CSASLRVGGNQPQHF. V is TRBV20-1 and J is TRBJ1-5, with unresolved D. Germline assignment: CDR1 DFQATT and CDR2 SNEGSKA (reference sequence). V lost 3 bases to trimming and J lost 2 bases, with 14 bases between them. The CDR3 runs to 15 residues.

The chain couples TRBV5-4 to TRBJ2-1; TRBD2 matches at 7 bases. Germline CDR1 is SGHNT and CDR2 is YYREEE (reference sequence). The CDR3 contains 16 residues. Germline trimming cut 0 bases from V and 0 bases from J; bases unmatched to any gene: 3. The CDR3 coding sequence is TGTGCCAGCAGCTTGGATCTAGCGGACTCCTACAATGAGCAGTTCTTC. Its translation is CASSLDLADSYNEQFF.

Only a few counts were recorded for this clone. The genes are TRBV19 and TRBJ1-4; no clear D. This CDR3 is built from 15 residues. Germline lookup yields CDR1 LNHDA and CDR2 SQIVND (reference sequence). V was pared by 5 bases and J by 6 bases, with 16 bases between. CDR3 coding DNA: TGTGCCAGTAGTCACTACACGGGATTTGATGAAAAACTGTTTTTT. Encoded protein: CASSHYTGFDEKLFF. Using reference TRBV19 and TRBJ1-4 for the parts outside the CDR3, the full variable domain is DGGITQSPKYLFRKEGQNVTLSCEQNLNHDAMYWYRQDPGQGLRLIYYSQIVNDFQKGDIAEGYSVSREKKESFPLTVTSAQKNPTAFYLCASSHYTGFDEKLFFGSGTQLSVL.

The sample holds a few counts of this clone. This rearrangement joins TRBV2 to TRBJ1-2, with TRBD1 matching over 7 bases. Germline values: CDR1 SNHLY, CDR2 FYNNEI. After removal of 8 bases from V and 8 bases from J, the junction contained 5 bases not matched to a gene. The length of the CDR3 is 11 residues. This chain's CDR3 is CASERGRGYTF. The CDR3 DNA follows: TGTGCCAGCGAGAGGGGGCGAGGCTACACCTTC. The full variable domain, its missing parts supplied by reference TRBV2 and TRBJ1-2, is EPEVTQTPSHQVTQMGQEVILRCVPISNHLYFYWYRQILGQKVEFLVSFYNNEISEKSEIFDDQFSVERPDGSNFTLKIRSTKLEDSAMYFCASERGRGYTFGSGTRLTVV.